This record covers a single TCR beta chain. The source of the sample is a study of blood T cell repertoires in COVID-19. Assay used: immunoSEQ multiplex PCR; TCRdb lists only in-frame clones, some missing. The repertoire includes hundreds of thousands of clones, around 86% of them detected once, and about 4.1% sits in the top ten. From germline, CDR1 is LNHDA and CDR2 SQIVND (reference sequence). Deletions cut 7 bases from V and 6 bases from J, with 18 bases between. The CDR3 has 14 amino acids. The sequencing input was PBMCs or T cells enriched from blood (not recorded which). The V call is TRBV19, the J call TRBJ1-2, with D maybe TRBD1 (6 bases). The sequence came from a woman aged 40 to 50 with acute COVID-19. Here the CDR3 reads CASTQGNMGNGYTF. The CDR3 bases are TGTGCCAGTACCCAGGGGAATATGGGGAATGGCTACACCTTC.